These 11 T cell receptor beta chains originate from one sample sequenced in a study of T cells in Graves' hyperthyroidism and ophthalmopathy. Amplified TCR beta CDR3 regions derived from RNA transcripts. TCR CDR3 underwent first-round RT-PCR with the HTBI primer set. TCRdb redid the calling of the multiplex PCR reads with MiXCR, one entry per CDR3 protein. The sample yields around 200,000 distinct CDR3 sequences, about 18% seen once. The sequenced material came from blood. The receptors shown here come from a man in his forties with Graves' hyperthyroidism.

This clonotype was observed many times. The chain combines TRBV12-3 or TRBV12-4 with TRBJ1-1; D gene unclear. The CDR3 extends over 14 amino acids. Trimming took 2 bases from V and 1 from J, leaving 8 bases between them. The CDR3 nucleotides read TGTGCCAGCAGTTTAAACCCCCCGAACACTGAAGCTTTCTTT. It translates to CASSLNPPNTEAFF.

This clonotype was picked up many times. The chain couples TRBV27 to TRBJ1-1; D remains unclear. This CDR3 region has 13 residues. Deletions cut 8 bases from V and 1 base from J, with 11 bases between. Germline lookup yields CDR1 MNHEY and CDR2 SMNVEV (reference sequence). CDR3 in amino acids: CASSKTANTEAFF. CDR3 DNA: TGTGCCAGCTCTAAGACGGCGAACACTGAAGCTTTCTTT.

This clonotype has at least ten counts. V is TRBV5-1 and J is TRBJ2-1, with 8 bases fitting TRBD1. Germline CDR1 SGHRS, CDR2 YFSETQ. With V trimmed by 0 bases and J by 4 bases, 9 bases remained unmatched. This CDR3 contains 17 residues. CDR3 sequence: CASSLVRFDRGYNEQFF. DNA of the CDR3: TGCGCCAGCAGCTTGGTGAGGTTTGACAGGGGTTACAATGAGCAGTTCTTC.

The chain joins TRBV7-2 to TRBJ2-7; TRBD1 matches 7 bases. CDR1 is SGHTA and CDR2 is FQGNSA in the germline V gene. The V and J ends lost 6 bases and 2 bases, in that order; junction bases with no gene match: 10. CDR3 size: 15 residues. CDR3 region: CASRPDRQGTYEQYF. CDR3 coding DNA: TGTGCCAGCAGACCCGACCGACAGGGAACCTACGAGCAGTACTTC.

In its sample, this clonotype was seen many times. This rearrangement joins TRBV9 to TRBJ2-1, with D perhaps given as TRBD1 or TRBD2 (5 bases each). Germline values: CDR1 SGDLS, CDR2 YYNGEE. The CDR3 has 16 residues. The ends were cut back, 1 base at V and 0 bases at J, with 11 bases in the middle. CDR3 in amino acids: CASSVFGASSYNEQFF. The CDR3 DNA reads TGTGCCAGCAGCGTATTCGGGGCTTCCTCCTACAATGAGCAGTTCTTC.

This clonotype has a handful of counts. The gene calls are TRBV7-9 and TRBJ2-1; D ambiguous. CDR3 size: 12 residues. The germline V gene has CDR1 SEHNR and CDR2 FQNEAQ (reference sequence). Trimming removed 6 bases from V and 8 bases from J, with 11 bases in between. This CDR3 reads CASSYPRDEQFF. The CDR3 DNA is TGTGCCAGCAGTTATCCCAGAGATGAGCAGTTCTTC.

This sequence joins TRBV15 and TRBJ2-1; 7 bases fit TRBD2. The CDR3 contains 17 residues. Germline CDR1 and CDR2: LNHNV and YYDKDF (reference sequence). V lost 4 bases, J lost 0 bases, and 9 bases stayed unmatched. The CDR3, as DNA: TGTGCCACCAGCATGTTTAGCGGGCTAAGCTCCTACAATGAGCAGTTCTTC. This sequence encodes CATSMFSGLSSYNEQFF.

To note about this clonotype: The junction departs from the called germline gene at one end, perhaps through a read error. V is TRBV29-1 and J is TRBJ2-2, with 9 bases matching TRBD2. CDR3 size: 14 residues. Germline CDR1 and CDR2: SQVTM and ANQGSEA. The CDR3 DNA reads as TGCGGCGTTTTAGCGGGAGCGAACACCGGGGAGCTGTTTTTT. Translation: CGVLAGANTGELFF.

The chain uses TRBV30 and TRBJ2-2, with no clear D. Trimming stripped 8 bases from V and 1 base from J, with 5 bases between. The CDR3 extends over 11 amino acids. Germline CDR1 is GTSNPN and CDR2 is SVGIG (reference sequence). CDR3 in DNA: TGTGCCGGGCGGAACACCGGGGAGCTGTTTTTT. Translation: CAGRNTGELFF.

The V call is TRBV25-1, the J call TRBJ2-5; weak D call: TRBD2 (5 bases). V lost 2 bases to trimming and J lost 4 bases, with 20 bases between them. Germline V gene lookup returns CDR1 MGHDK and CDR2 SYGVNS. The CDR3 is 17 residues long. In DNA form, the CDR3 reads TGTGCCAGCAGTGAAGCGGGCAGAGAGTTGTTAAGAGAGACCCAGTACTTC. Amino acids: CASSEAGRELLRETQYF. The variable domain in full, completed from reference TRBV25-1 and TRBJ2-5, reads EADIYQTPRYLVIGTGKKITLECSQTMGHDKMYWYQQDPGMELHLIHYSYGVNSTEKGDLSSESTVSRIRTEHFPLTLESARPSHTSQYLCASSEAGRELLRETQYFGPGTRLLVL.

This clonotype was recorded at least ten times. The CDR3 DNA follows: TGCGCCAGCAGTGGCCTAGGACAGACCTCCTACGAGCAGTACTTC. This encodes CASSGLGQTSYEQYF. This chain uses TRBV10-2 with TRBJ2-7, with D maybe TRBD1 (6 bases). The CDR3 has 15 amino acids. Germline V gene data show CDR1 as WSHSY and CDR2 as SAAADI. V lost 4 bases to trimming and J lost 0 bases, with 13 bases between them.